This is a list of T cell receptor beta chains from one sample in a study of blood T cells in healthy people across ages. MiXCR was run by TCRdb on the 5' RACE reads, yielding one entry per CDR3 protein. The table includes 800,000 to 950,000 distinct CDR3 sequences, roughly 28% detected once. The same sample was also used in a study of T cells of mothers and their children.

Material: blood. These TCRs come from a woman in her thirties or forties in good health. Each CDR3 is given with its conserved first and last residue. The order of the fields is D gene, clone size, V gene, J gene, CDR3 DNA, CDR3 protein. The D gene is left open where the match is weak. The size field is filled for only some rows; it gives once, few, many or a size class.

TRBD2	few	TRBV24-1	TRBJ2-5	TGTGCCGCCAGTGATTTCCCTGGACTAGCGGGGGACCAAGAGACCCAGTACTTC	CAASDFPGLAGDQETQYF
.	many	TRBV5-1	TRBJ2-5	TGCGCCAGCATGTCGCCATCGACCGGGGAGACCCAGTACTTC	CASMSPSTGETQYF
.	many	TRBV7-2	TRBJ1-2	TGTGCCAGCAGCTTAGATCAGGGAGGGGGCTACACCTTC	CASSLDQGGGYTF
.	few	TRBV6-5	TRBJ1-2	TGTGCCAGCAGTTACCCAGGGGCGCGTGGCTACACCTTC	CASSYPGARGYTF
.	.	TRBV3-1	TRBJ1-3	TGTGCCAGCAGCCAAGATGCCCTCTCTGGAAACACCATATATTTT	CASSQDALSGNTIYF
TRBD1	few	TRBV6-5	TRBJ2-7	TGTGCCAGCAGTTACTCGACCGGGACAGTTAGCTCCTACGAGCAGTACTTC	CASSYSTGTVSSYEQYF
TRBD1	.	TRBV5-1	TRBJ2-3	TGCGCCAGCAGCTCCCAGGGGGTAGCTAGCACAGATACGCAGTATTTT	CASSSQGVASTDTQYF
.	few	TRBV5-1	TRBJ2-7	TGCGCCAGCAGCGCCTCCCAGGGCTCCTACGAGCAGTACTTC	CASSASQGSYEQYF
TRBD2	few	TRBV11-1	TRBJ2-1	TGTGCCAGCAGCTTAGTTGGGACTAGCGGGGTGAATGAGCAGTTCTTC	CASSLVGTSGVNEQFF
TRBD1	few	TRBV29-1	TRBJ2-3	TGCAGCGCCATCCGGGACAGGGGAACAGATACGCAGTATTTT	CSAIRDRGTDTQYF
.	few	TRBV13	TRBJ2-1	TGTGCCAGCAGCTTATTGCAGGGGGGATACAATGAGCAGTTCTTC	CASSLLQGGYNEQFF
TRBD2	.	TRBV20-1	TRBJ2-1	TGCAGTGCTAGAGATCTTCGGGGGGGAACCTCTGCCTACAATGAGCAGTTCTTC	CSARDLRGGTSAYNEQFF
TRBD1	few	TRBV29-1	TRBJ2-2	TGCAGCGTTGAAGATGGGGGACAGGGCGTCGGGGAGCTGTTTTTT	CSVEDGGQGVGELFF
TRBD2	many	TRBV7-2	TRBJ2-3	TGTGCCAGCAGCTTAGGTGGACTAGCGGGAGATACGCAGTATTTT	CASSLGGLAGDTQYF
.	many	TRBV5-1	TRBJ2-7	TGCGCCAGCAGCTTGGACTATTCCTACGAGCAGTACTTC	CASSLDYSYEQYF
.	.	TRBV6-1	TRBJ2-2	TGTGCCAGCAGTGAACTCGGGGTCACCGGGGAGCTGTTTTTT	CASSELGVTGELFF
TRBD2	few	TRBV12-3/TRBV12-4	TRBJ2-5	TGTGCCAGCGGGCGGGGCGGGGGGTGGGAGACCCAGTACTTC	CASGRGGGWETQYF
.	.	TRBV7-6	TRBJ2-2	TGTGCCAGCAGCTTTTACGCGAACACCGGGGAGCTGTTTTTT	CASSFYANTGELFF
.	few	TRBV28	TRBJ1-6	TGTGCCAGCATCAATCCAGCGGGGGGTTCACCCCTCCACTTT	CASINPAGGSPLHF
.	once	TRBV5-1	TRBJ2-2	TGCGCCAGCAGCTTGGTCGAGGGTCCCGGGGAGCTGTTTTTT	CASSLVEGPGELFF
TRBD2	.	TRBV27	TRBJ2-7	TGTGCCAGCAGTCTCGGACTAGCCTACTACGAGCAGTACTTC	CASSLGLAYYEQYF
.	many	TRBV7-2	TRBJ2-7	TGTGCCAGCAGCTTAGGGACCCTGGCCGAGCAGTACTTC	CASSLGTLAEQYF
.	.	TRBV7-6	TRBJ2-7	TGTGCCAGCAGTTCCGACGCTTCCTACAATGAGCAGTACTTC	CASSSDASYNEQYF
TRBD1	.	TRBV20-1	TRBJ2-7	TGCAGTGCTAGGTCGACAGGGACAGGTTCCTACGAGCAGTACTTC	CSARSTGTGSYEQYF
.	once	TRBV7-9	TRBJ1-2	TGTGCCAGCAGCTTAGGGGGGGAGAAGGATGGCTGCACCTTC	CASSLGGEKDGCTF
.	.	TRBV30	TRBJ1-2	TGTGCCTGGAGTGTAATTGGCCTTCAGGGCTACACCTTC	CAWSVIGLQGYTF
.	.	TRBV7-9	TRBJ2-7	TGTGCCAGCAGCTTAGTCGCCCAGCTTTCCTACGAGCAGTACTTC	CASSLVAQLSYEQYF
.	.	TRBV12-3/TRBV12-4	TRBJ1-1	TGTGCCAGCACCAGAACGGAGGGGAACGCTGAAGCTTTCTTT	CASTRTEGNAEAFF
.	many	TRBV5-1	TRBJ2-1	TGCGCCAGCAGCCTCCAGGCGGCCTACAATGAGCAGTTCTTC	CASSLQAAYNEQFF
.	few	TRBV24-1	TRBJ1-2	TGTGCCACCGGTGGTAACTATGGCTACACCTTC	CATGGNYGYTF
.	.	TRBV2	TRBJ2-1	TGTGCCAGCGCAGGGATGAGCTCCTACAATGAGCAGTTCTTC	CASAGMSSYNEQFF
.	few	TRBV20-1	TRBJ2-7	TGCAGTGCTGGGTCCTCCGAGCAGTACTTC	CSAGSSEQYF
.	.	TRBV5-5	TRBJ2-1	TGTGCCAGCAGCTTTCAGGGTTTCGACAATGAGCAGTTCTTC	CASSFQGFDNEQFF
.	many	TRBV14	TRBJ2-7	TGTGCCAGCAGCCAAGTCCGGAGTTCCTACGAGCAGTACTTC	CASSQVRSSYEQYF
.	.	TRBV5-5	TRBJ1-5	TGTGCCAGCAGCTTGGAAGGGGGAGGAAGCAATCAGCCCCAGCATTTT	CASSLEGGGSNQPQHF
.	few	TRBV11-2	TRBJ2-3	TGTGCCAGCACCAACCTCCGGGGGCGACGCACAGATACGCAGTATTTT	CASTNLRGRRTDTQYF
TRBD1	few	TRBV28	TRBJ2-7	TGTGCCAGCAGTTCCTCCGGGACAGGGTTGATGGAGCAGTACTTC	CASSSSGTGLMEQYF
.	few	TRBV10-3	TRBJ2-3	TGTGCCATCAGAGGTTGGGGCACAGATACGCAGTATTTT	CAIRGWGTDTQYF
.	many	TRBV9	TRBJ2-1	TGTGCCAGCAGCGGGCCGAGTACTTTTGAGCAGTTCTTC	CASSGPSTFEQFF
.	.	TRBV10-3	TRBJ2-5	TGTGCCATCAGCCAGGACTATTACAATGAGCAGTACTTC	CAISQDYYNEQYF
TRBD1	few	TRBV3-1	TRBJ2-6	TGTGCCAGCAGCGGACCTTCCGGGACAGCGAGCTCTGGGGCCGACGTCCAGACTTTC	CASSGPSGTASSGADVQTF
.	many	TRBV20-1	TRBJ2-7	TGCAGTGCTAGAGACCCCCTGAGGGGGGGCGGGTTCAACGAGCAGTACTTC	CSARDPLRGGGFNEQYF
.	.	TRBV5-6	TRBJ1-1	TGTGCCAGCAGCGTTGGGACGGCGAAAGCTTTCTTT	CASSVGTAKAFF
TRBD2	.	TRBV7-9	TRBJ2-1	TGTGCCAGCAGCTTACCCGGACTAGCGGGGATGGTTTACAATGAGCAGTTCTTC	CASSLPGLAGMVYNEQFF
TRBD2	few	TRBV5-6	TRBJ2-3	TGTGTCAGCAAACTTAGGACTAGCGGGATTATAGATACGCAGTATTTT	CVSKLRTSGIIDTQYF
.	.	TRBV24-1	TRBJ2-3	TGTGCCACCGGAACAATGCACAGTCTCGGAATAACGGGTACGCAGTATTTT	CATGTMHSLGITGTQYF
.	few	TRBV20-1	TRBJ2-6	TGCAGTGCTAGGGACATGACTGGGGCCAACGTCCTGACTTTC	CSARDMTGANVLTF
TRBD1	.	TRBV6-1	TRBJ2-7	TGTGCCAGCAGAGCCCATCAGAGTCCCAGGGGGCCCTCCACCTACGAGCAGTACTTC	CASRAHQSPRGPSTYEQYF
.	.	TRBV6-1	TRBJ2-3	TGTGCCAGCAGTGAAGCGGGACACACAGATACGCAGTATTTT	CASSEAGHTDTQYF